Following are 21 T cell receptor beta chains from one sample sequenced in a study of T cells in Graves' hyperthyroidism and ophthalmopathy. RNA transcripts were the template for amplifying TCR beta CDR3 regions. First-round RT-PCR targeting the TCR CDR3 was performed with the HTBI primer set. TCRdb re-analysed the multiplex PCR reads in MiXCR, keeping a single row per CDR3 protein. Of roughly 720,000 distinct CDR3 sequences in the sample, 17% were seen once. Sequencing used blood. These receptors all come from a man between 45 and 60 years old with Graves' hyperthyroidism.

The DNA for the CDR3 is TGCAGTTACGCAGGGTCCTACGAGCAGTACTTC. Its translation is CSYAGSYEQYF. The V and J genes are TRBV20-1 and TRBJ2-7, with D perhaps TRBD1 (5 bases). The CDR3 spans 11 residues. The ends were cut back, 8 bases at V and 1 base at J, with 9 bases in the middle. The V gene's germline CDR1 is DFQATT and CDR2 SNEGSKA (reference sequence).

This clonotype was counted only a few times. The chain carries TRBV6-2 or TRBV6-3 and TRBJ2-7; D is unresolved. V shed 7 bases and J shed 0 bases, with 16 bases lying between them. Per germline, CDR1 MNHEY and CDR2 SVGEGT. This CDR3 has 15 residues. The CDR3 spells CASKFEKHRSYEQYF. The CDR3 coding sequence is TGTGCCAGCAAGTTTGAGAAGCATCGCTCCTACGAGCAGTACTTC.

This chain joins TRBV5-1 and TRBJ2-7; 8 nucleotides agree with TRBD2. The CDR3 consists of 17 residues. The junction had 13 bases not matched to a gene; V was cut back by 2 bases and J by 3 bases. Germline V gives CDR1 SGHRS, CDR2 YFSETQ. CDR3 region: CASSLDISGSFHYEQYF. CDR3 in DNA: TGCGCCAGCAGCTTAGATATAAGCGGGAGTTTCCACTACGAGCAGTACTTC.

This clonotype was detected many times. The gene calls are TRBV18 and TRBJ2-2, with 9 positions matching TRBD2. Germline-derived CDR1 and CDR2 are KGHSH and LQKENI. Losses at the gene ends were 5 bases for V and 2 bases for J; bases not matched to a gene: 6. The CDR3 extends over 16 amino acids. The CDR3 here is CASSTASGANTGELFF. DNA for the CDR3: TGTGCCAGCTCAACTGCTAGCGGGGCAAACACCGGGGAGCTGTTTTTT.

This clonotype has more than one count but fewer than ten. DNA of the CDR3: TGCAGCGTGGTCCGCGGGGGCGGGTTCTCCTACGAGCAGTACTTC. It codes for CSVVRGGGFSYEQYF. V gene TRBV29-1 combines with J gene TRBJ2-7; possible D gene TRBD2, 7 bases. V was shortened by 6 bases and J by 0 bases, with 18 bases between the two germline ends. This CDR3 spans 15 amino acids. CDR1 and CDR2 from the germline V gene are SQVTM and ANQGSEA.

This clonotype was seen many times. The chain couples TRBV20-1 to TRBJ1-5; D not resolved. Germline CDR1 and CDR2: DFQATT and SNEGSKA (reference sequence). V shed 1 base and J shed 0 bases, with 7 bases lying between them. The CDR3 contains 14 residues. The CDR3 region has the DNA TGCAGTGCTAGAGGGACCGATAGCAATCAGCCCCAGCATTTT. Translation: CSARGTDSNQPQHF.

This clonotype was recorded at least ten times. The chain carries TRBV24-1 and TRBJ1-5; TRBD1 matches at 8 bases. The CDR3 has 18 amino acids. Germline trimming cut 1 base from V and 2 bases from J; bases unmatched to any gene: 9. The germline V gene has CDR1 KGHDR and CDR2 SFDVKD. In nucleotides, the CDR3 is TGTGCCACCAGTGATTTAGGTGACAGGGGTTTTGGCAATCAGCCCCAGCATTTT. It yields the protein CATSDLGDRGFGNQPQHF.

V usage is TRBV3-1 and J usage is TRBJ2-7, with a weak D call TRBD1 (5 bases). V was cut by 0 bases and J by 4 bases, with 10 bases left in between. CDR1 and CDR2 (germline): LGHDT, YNNKEL (reference sequence). This CDR3 has 14 residues. CDR3 amino acids: CASSQESRVYEQYF. The CDR3 region has the DNA TGTGCCAGCAGCCAAGAGTCCAGGGTTTACGAGCAGTACTTC.

This chain links TRBV4-2 with TRBJ2-6; no firm D call. Germline values: CDR1 LGHNA, CDR2 YNFKEQ. V was shortened by 1 base and J by 2 bases, with 9 bases between the two germline ends. The CDR3 is made up of 16 amino acids. For the CDR3, the DNA is TGTGCCAGCAGCCAAGCCCCTACAGCTGGGGCCAACGTCCTGACTTTC. The encoded protein is CASSQAPTAGANVLTF.

The chain couples TRBV10-3 to TRBJ1-2; 8 bases match TRBD1. Germline lookup yields CDR1 ENHRY and CDR2 SYGVKD. The CDR3 length is 15 residues. After removal of 6 bases from V and 4 bases from J, the junction contained 10 bases not matched to a gene. The CDR3 sequence is CAISSGQGASYGYTF. The CDR3 DNA sequence: TGTGCCATCAGCTCTGGACAGGGAGCTTCCTATGGCTACACCTTC.

The rearrangement joins TRBV11-2 to TRBJ2-7, with D maybe TRBD2 (7 bases). CDR1 and CDR2 from the germline V gene are SGHAT and FQNNGV. The CDR3 consists of 14 residues. The CDR3 loop is CASSRGASNYELYV. The CDR3 DNA reads as TGTGCCAGCAGCCGGGGGGCTAGCAATTACGAGCTGTACGTC.

This clonotype was seen many times. The rearrangement uses TRBV28 and TRBJ1-2; tentative D call: TRBD1 (5 bases). Trimming took 6 bases from V and 2 from J, leaving 13 bases between them. CDR3 length: 14 residues. The germline V gene has CDR1 MDHEN and CDR2 SYDVKM. In nucleotides, the CDR3 is TGTGCCAGCAGACTCACGGGGCCGAACTATGGCTACACCTTC. This codes for CASRLTGPNYGYTF.

The sample holds many counts of this clonotype. This rearrangement joins TRBV2 to TRBJ2-1; the D gene is possibly TRBD2 (5 bases). V was pared by 5 bases and J by 4 bases, with 15 bases between. The CDR3 is 15 residues long. CDR1 is SNHLY and CDR2 is FYNNEI in the germline V gene. In DNA, the CDR3 is TGTGCCAGCAGTCTGGACGGGATGGAATACAATGAGCAGTTCTTC. Translation gives CASSLDGMEYNEQFF.

This clonotype was observed a few times. The chain uses TRBV4-1 and TRBJ2-5; D might be TRBD1 (6 bases). This CDR3 is built from 16 residues. V lost 1 base, J lost 0 bases, and 12 bases lay in between. In germline, CDR1 is MGHRA, CDR2 YSYEKL. CDR3 coding DNA: TGCGCCAGCAGCCAAGCGGCGCAGGGGTACCAAGAGACCCAGTACTTC. It is translated as CASSQAAQGYQETQYF.

The chain couples TRBV11-2 to TRBJ1-4, with TRBD1 as a possible D gene (5 bases). From germline, CDR1 is SGHAT and CDR2 FQNNGV. The CDR3 extends over 15 amino acids. V was clipped by 7 bases and J by 7 bases, with 19 bases between them. The DNA for the CDR3 is TGTGCCAGCACTTCTTCGGGAGAGGGGCGTGAAAAACTGTTTTTT. Amino acid sequence: CASTSSGEGREKLFF.

V usage is TRBV7-3 and J usage is TRBJ1-1; tentative D call: TRBD1 (5 bases). From germline, CDR1 is SGHTA and CDR2 FQGTGA. V was clipped by 0 bases and J by 12 bases, with 14 bases between them. The CDR3 has 13 amino acids. CDR3 sequence (DNA): TGTGCCAGCAGCTTAACGACAGCCCCGGGCTCTTTCTTT. It encodes CASSLTTAPGSFF.

The chain links TRBV4-1 to TRBJ2-4; no reliable D call. This CDR3 is 15 amino acids long. V shed 1 base and J shed 2 bases, with 9 bases lying between them. Looked up from germline, CDR1 is MGHRA and CDR2 is YSYEKL. CDR3 bases: TGCGCCAGCAGCCAAGGCAGCTTCTCCAAAAACATTCAGTACTTC. Translation gives CASSQGSFSKNIQYF.

Ten or more counts support this clonotype. The chain combines TRBV6-1 with TRBJ2-5; TRBD1 matches at 11 bases. Germline CDR1 is MNHNS and CDR2 is SASEGT. This CDR3 contains 16 residues. The V gene end was trimmed by 5 bases and the J gene end by 5 bases; junction bases not matched to a gene: 10. The CDR3 spells CASSKYGQGARETQYF. CDR3 bases: TGTGCCAGCAGTAAATACGGACAGGGGGCCAGGGAGACCCAGTACTTC.

The V gene is TRBV15, the J gene TRBJ2-6, with D possibly being TRBD1 (7 bases). The CDR3 spans 21 residues. V was clipped by 2 bases and J by 0 bases, with 23 bases between them. Germline CDR1 reads LNHNV; CDR2 reads YYDKDF (reference sequence). The CDR3 sequence is CATSRSPGQVGGGSGANVLTF. The CDR3 region has the DNA TGTGCCACCAGCAGATCCCCCGGACAGGTTGGAGGGGGCTCTGGGGCCAACGTCCTGACTTTC.

This clonotype was seen ten or more times. This rearrangement joins TRBV28 to TRBJ2-5, with D possibly called TRBD1 or TRBD2 (6 bases each). Germline CDR1 MDHEN, CDR2 SYDVKM. The CDR3 sequence is 15 residues long. Trimming removed 6 bases at V and 1 base at J, with 15 bases between. The CDR3 reads CASSKQGGFQETQYF. CDR3 sequence (DNA): TGTGCCAGCAGCAAACAGGGAGGTTTCCAAGAGACCCAGTACTTC. Complete variable domain (other parts from reference TRBV28 and TRBJ2-5): DVKVTQSSRYLVKRTGEKVFLECVQDMDHENMFWYRQDPGLGLRLIYFSYDVKMKEKGDIPEGYSVSREKKERFSLILESASTNQTSMYLCASSKQGGFQETQYFGPGTRLLVL.

This clonotype was counted at least ten times. The chain recombines TRBV20-1 with TRBJ2-7; D not resolved. Germline loops: CDR1 DFQATT, CDR2 SNEGSKA (reference sequence). The CDR3 runs 14 residues. The V and J ends lost 3 bases and 5 bases respectively, with 17 bases between them. CDR3 DNA sequence: TGCAGTGCTAGTACTGGTTCTCCTCCTAACGAGCAGTACTTC. Its protein product is CSASTGSPPNEQYF.